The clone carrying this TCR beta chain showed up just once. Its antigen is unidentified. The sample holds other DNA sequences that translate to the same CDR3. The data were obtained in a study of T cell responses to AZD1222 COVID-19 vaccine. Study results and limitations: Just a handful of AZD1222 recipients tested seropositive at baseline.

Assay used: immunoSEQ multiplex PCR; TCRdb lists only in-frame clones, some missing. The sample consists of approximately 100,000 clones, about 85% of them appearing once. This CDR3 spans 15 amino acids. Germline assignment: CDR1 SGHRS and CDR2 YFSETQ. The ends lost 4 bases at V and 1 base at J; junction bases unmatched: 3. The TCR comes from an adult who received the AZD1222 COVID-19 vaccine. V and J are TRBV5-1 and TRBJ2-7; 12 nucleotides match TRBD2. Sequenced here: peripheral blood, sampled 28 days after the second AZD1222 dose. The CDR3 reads CASSPGLAGSYEQYF. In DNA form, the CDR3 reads TGCGCCAGCAGCCCAGGACTAGCGGGGTCCTACGAGCAGTACTTC.